This TCR beta chain originates from a study of CD8 T cells in ankylosing spondylitis (dated by TCRdb to 2016 to 2017). Broadly, across the study: To find TCR variants linked to disease, the study profiled T cell receptor beta repertoires in ankylosing spondylitis patients and healthy donors. The full study cohort comprised 25 ankylosing spondylitis patients and roughly 100 healthy donors. Peripheral blood was sampled, and synovial fluid was additionally collected from ankylosing spondylitis patients. Overall results and qualifications from the work: Blood from ankylosing spondylitis patients appeared to be characterized by a TCR beta motif composed of about eight highly homologous amino acid variants. Some motif variants had previously been reported in the synovial fluid and blood of reactive arthritis patients, which suggests shared mechanisms of disease initiation. In peripheral blood, the disease-linked clones were found at relatively low frequencies and had a CD8+ phenotype. The disease-linked clones were reported as significantly enriched in matched synovial fluid samples from ankylosing spondylitis patients.

Spanning cysteine to phenylalanine, the CDR3 consists of 14 amino acids. CDR3 DNA is the only sequence kept; it has 42 bases, read in frame from the first base. V and J are trimmed by 6 bases and 5 bases, and the gene matches miss 5 bases of the junction. From the germline V gene, CDR1 is MNHEY and CDR2 is SVGEGT. For this clonotype: Its antigen specificity is not known. Base qualities are not provided; no much larger clone lies one nucleotide away.

For sequencing, an Illumina HiSeq 2500 was employed. Quantitative 5'-RACE with molecular barcodes was the method used to prepare the TCR beta libraries. On the study's bioinformatics: A new computational method based on a probabilistic model of VDJ rearrangement was used to identify disease-linked TCR variants. The public reads were reanalyzed by TCRdb: fastp trimming at Q25, MiXCR alignment, in-frame beta chains only. CDR3 protein sequences are deduplicated, and each keeps its most common genes and DNA. In this record, the V and J calls reflect TCRdb's handling and not the investigators' own analysis. The sample profile shows 700,000 to 850,000 distinct CDR3 sequences; roughly 10% of them were found once. Together, the top ten hold approximately 0.46% of the sample.

The source material was blood, either unsorted or a sorted T cell fraction (not recorded which). The chain employs TRBV6-2 or TRBV6-3 and TRBJ2-3; TRBD1 lines up with 10 middle nucleotides. The receptor comes from a male donor with ankylosing spondylitis. This receptor has the CDR3 CASRDRGPGDTQYF. The nucleotide sequence is TGTGCCAGCAGAGACAGGGGGCCCGGAGATACGCAGTATTTT.